This TCR beta chain was recovered during a study of molecular identifiers for immune sequencing clone quantification. The wider study: Naive CD8 RNA (around 20,000 or 99,000 cells) was divided into five aliquots, with four sequenced.

It was with previously described methods and listed TCR primers that bulk TCR libraries were made. TCRdb re-called the PCR reads with MiXCR, one entry per CDR3 protein. The data hold fewer than 350,000 distinct CDR3 sequences, with roughly 24% observed a single time. This clonotype originated in a human donor in good health. Some libraries in this study had Jurkat cell RNA spiked in. Sequencing input: naive CD8+ T cells from blood, with Jurkat cell RNA spiked in. As to subset: FACS-sorted CD8+CD4-CCR7+CD45RA+ naive T cells.

In nucleotides, the CDR3 is TGTGCCAGCAGCCAAGAAGGGGACAGAGAAGCTTTCTTT. It is translated as CASSQEGDREAFF. The chain employs TRBV14 and TRBJ1-1; TRBD1 matches 7 bases. V gave up 0 bases and J gave up 8 bases; unmatched junction bases: 3. CDR3 length: 13 residues. Germline V CDR1 and CDR2: SGHDN, FVKESK.